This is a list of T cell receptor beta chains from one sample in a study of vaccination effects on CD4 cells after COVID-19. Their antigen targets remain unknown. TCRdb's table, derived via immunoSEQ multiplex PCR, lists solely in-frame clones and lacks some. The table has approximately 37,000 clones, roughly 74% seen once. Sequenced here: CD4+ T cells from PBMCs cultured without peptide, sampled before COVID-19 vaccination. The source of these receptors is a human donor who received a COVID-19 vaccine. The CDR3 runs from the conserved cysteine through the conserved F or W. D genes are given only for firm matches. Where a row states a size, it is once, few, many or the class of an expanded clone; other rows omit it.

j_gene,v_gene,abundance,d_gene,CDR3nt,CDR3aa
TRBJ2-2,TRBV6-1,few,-,TGTGCCAGCAGTGGCCGAATGTGGGGCAACGCGAACACCGGGGAGCTGTTTTTT,CASSGRMWGNANTGELFF
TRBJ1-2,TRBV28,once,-,TGTGCCAGCAGCTCCGGGGGGATCACTGGCTACACCTTC,CASSSGGITGYTF
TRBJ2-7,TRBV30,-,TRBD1,TGTGCCTGGAGCAGGGGGCTTTACGAGCAGTACTTC,CAWSRGLYEQYF
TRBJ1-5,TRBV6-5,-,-,TGTGCCAGCAGCCGGACAATTAATCAGCCCCAGCATTTT,CASSRTINQPQHF
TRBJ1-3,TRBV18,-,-,TGTGCCAGCTCATCGGCACAGACCTCTGGAAACACCATATATTTT,CASSSAQTSGNTIYF
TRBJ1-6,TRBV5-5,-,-,TGTGCCAGCAGCCCTACCTCCGGACAGTATTCACCCCTCCACTTT,CASSPTSGQYSPLHF
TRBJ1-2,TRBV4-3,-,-,TGCGCCAGCAGCCTCGGACAAGACTATGGCTACACCTTC,CASSLGQDYGYTF
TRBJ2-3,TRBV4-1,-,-,TGCGCCAGCAGCCACGCGACCACAGATACGCAGTATTTT,CASSHATTDTQYF
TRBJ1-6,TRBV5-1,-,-,TGCGCCAGCAGCATTGGACATTCTTGGGGGGATTCACCCCTCCACTTT,CASSIGHSWGDSPLHF
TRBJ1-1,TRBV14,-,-,TGTGCCAGCAGCCAAGATCAGAACACTGAAGCTTTCTTT,CASSQDQNTEAFF
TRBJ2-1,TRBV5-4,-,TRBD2,TGTGCCAGCAGCCGCGGGGGAGGGAGGGACAATGAGCAGTTCTTC,CASSRGGGRDNEQFF
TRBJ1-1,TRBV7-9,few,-,TGTGCCAGCAGCTTGACAACTTTGAACACTGAAGCTTTCTTT,CASSLTTLNTEAFF
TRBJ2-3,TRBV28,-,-,TGTGCCAGCAGTTCGGACGGCCTACCTAGCACAGATACGCAGTATTTT,CASSSDGLPSTDTQYF
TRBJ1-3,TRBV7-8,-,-,TGTGCCAGCAGCTCAGGCTGGCTCCACATAACCTCTGGAAACACCATATATTTT,CASSSGWLHITSGNTIYF
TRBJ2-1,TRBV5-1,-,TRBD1,TGCGCCAGCAGCCCGGGACAGAAAACGCCCAATGAGCAGTTCTTC,CASSPGQKTPNEQFF
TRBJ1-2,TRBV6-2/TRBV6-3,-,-,TGTGCCAGCAGCCCCCAACCCATTCGCTATGGCTACACCTTC,CASSPQPIRYGYTF
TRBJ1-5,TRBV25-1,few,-,TGTGCCAGCAGTGAAAGGGCAGGGGAGCCCCAGCATTTT,CASSERAGEPQHF
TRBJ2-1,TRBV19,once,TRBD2,TGTGCCAGTAGTATTATGTCGGCGGGGGGGAGCTCCTACAATGAGCAGTTCTTC,CASSIMSAGGSSYNEQFF
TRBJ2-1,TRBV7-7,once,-,TGTGCTAGCAGCCTCCTGGCTAGCTCGATTGGTAATGAGCAGTTCTTC,CASSLLASSIGNEQFF
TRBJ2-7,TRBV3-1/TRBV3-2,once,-,TGTGCCAGCAGCCAGTTGGGCGGGGGCGGCCACGAGCAGTACTTC,CASSQLGGGGHEQYF
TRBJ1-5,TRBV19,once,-,TGTGCCAGTAGTATCGCACAGGCAACTAATCAGCCCCAGCATTTT,CASSIAQATNQPQHF
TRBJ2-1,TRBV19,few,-,TGTGCCAGTAGTATAGGACACTCAAGCAATGAGCAGTTCTTC,CASSIGHSSNEQFF